The source of this TCR beta chain is a study of identical twins. Each CDR3 protein gets one entry after TCRdb re-called the 5' RACE reads with MiXCR. The table includes hundreds of thousands of distinct CDR3 sequences, 9% to 15% detected once. General study points: The authors noted that invariant MAIT and iNKT cells could partly confound zero-insertion analyses. There was more out-of-frame TCR alpha sharing in monozygotic twins than models estimated. Fewer insertions were carried by abundant cord blood beta clonotypes, but none was seen in memory repertoires.

The germline V gene has CDR1 MNHEY and CDR2 SVGAGI. Germline trimming cut 2 bases from V and 6 bases from J; bases unmatched to any gene: 6. The CDR3 extends over 15 amino acids. In every case, the donor was a healthy Caucasian. This clonotype was seen a handful of times. Antigen unknown. The sample was also reused in another study, on yellow fever vaccine responses in identical twins.

The sequenced sample consisted of CD8+ T cells sorted from blood. The TCR was taken from a woman aged 18-35 years in good health. This rearrangement joins TRBV6-5 to TRBJ2-1; 8 bases map to TRBD2. In nucleotides, the CDR3 is TGTGCCAGCAGTTACACGGGAGGGCCGGGCAATGAGCAGTTCTTC. Translated, it gives CASSYTGGPGNEQFF.